The 19 T cell receptor beta chains listed next were all sequenced from one sample in a study of T cells in women clearing cervical HPV infection. TCRdb's copy holds only in-frame clones and misses some; the assay was immunoSEQ multiplex PCR. The table lists some 41,000 clones. Sequencing used blood buffy coat. The receptors derive from a woman between 18 and 70 years old with a cervical HPV16 infection that either progressed to CIN3+ or cleared (not recorded which).

To note about this clone: The read ends 3 residues before the CDR3 terminus; that terminus is restored from the germline J gene. V and J are TRBV6-1 and TRBJ1-2; D unresolved. Trimming left V 1 base short and J 7 bases short, with 19 bases between. This CDR3 has 16 amino acids. Germline-derived CDR1 and CDR2 are MNHNS and SASEGT. CDR3 region: CASSEEQRIRLRGYTF. The sequenced part of the CDR3 DNA is TGTGCCAGCAGTGAAGAGCAGAGGATCAGGCTTCGTGGC.

Points on this clone: Sequencing ends 3 residues short of the CDR3 end; the germline J gene provides the rest. The V gene is TRBV18, the J gene TRBJ2-2; maybe TRBD2 (5 bases). This CDR3 contains 19 residues. Germline assignment: CDR1 KGHSH and CDR2 LQKENI. V shed 3 bases and J shed 0 bases, with 20 bases lying between them. The CDR3 here is CASSPRWVSGGTNTGELFF. The DNA read from the CDR3 is TGTGCCAGCTCACCTCGGTGGGTAAGCGGAGGAACGAACACCGGGGAG.

Concerning this clone itself: The sequenced fragment ends 3 residues before the CDR3 boundary, so the rest is inferred from the germline J gene. J is TRBJ2-2 and V is TRBV20-1, with D possibly TRBD1 on 6 matching bases. Germline V gene sequence: CDR1 DFQATT, CDR2 SNEGSKA (reference sequence). The V end lost 5 bases, the J end lost 1 base, and 8 bases lay between the germline ends. This CDR3 spans 13 amino acids. Partial CDR3 DNA: TGCAGTGCTCGGACAGAGAACACCGGGGAG. It translates to CSARTENTGE. The full CDR3 is CSARTENTGELFF.

Worth noting for this clone: The read halts 3 residues ahead of the CDR3 end, with the missing end drawn from the germline J gene. The rearrangement uses TRBV28 and TRBJ2-7; TRBD1 is a possible D gene (6 bases). The germline V gene has CDR1 MDHEN and CDR2 SYDVKM. There are 15 residues in the CDR3. Trimming removed 2 bases at V and 2 bases at J, with 13 bases between. The CDR3 reads CASSLDQGPTYEQYF. The CDR3 bases that were read are TGTGCCAGCAGTTTAGACCAGGGGCCCACCTACGAG.

Details on this clone: The observed sequence ends 3 residues before the CDR3 terminus, with the missing tail filled in from the germline J gene. J is TRBJ1-4 and V is TRBV7-9; D ambiguous. Trimming removed 5 bases from V and 2 bases from J, with 9 bases in between. The CDR3 is made up of 14 amino acids. Germline assignment: CDR1 SEHNR and CDR2 FQNEAQ (reference sequence). This chain's CDR3 is CASSPGWTNEKLFF. The covered CDR3 bases are TGTGCCAGCAGCCCGGGGTGGACTAATGAAAAA.

Judged by frequency, this clone is medium-sized. The CDR3 end falls 3 residues outside the read, so it is completed with the germline J gene. The J gene is TRBJ2-3, the V gene TRBV29-1, with 13 bases identical to TRBD2. This CDR3 has 18 residues. The V gene end was trimmed by 1 base and the J gene end by 0 bases; junction bases not matched to a gene: 7. Germline V CDR1 and CDR2: SQVTM, ANQGSEA. The CDR3: CSVEVLLAGGASTDTQYF. CDR3 DNA, as far as it was read: TGCAGCGTTGAAGTTTTACTAGCGGGAGGGGCTAGCACAGATACG.

As regards this clone: The sequenced fragment ends 3 residues before the CDR3 boundary, so the rest is inferred from the germline J gene. The chain joins TRBV20-1 to TRBJ2-5, with 11 positions matching TRBD2. The CDR3 runs to 16 residues. Trimming at V came to 5 bases and at J to 2 bases, leaving 10 bases not matched to a gene. Germline assignment: CDR1 DFQATT and CDR2 SNEGSKA (reference sequence). The sequenced part of the CDR3 DNA is TGCAGTGCTCGCCCCGGGACTAGCGGATTACAAGAGACC. Amino acids: CSARPGTSGLQET. The complete CDR3 sequence is CSARPGTSGLQETQYF.

With respect to this clone: The read ends 3 residues shy of where the CDR3 ends; the end is completed using the germline J gene. The chain carries TRBV7-8 and TRBJ1-5; D is possibly TRBD1 (6 bases). V lost 7 bases and J 2 bases, leaving 12 bases between the germline ends. Germline-derived CDR1 and CDR2 are SGHVS and FQNEAQ. The CDR3 runs 14 residues. CDR3 region: CASNGRGGNQPQHF. The sequenced CDR3 bases are TGTGCCAGCAACGGCAGGGGTGGCAATCAGCCC.

The sequenced CDR3 bases are TGTGCCAGCAGCTCCGGGACAGCCCTGGGGGAGACC. It translates to CASSSGTALGET. The CDR3 as a whole reads CASSSGTALGETQYF. The chain employs TRBV7-9 and TRBJ2-5; 7 bases agree with TRBD1. Read sequence stops 3 residues before the CDR3 end, and the germline J gene provides the missing end. V shed 4 bases, J shed 5 bases, and the junction held 10 bases outside the gene matches. This CDR3 comprises 15 residues. Germline CDR1 is SEHNR and CDR2 is FQNEAQ (reference sequence).

To note about this clone: The sequenced fragment ends 3 residues before the CDR3 boundary, so the rest is inferred from the germline J gene. The genes are TRBV10-2 and TRBJ2-7, with TRBD2 matching 11 bases. Germline V gives CDR1 WSHSY, CDR2 SAAADI. The CDR3 totals 18 residues. J lost 2 bases, V lost 8 bases, and 17 bases had no gene match. CDR3 loop: CASGKGLAGGQVTYEQYF. CDR3 DNA (partial): TGCGCCAGCGGGAAGGGGCTAGCGGGAGGTCAAGTAACCTACGAG.

Concerning this clone: Read coverage stops 3 residues before the CDR3 terminus; the germline J gene supplies the remainder. This chain connects TRBV7-3 to TRBJ1-2; 9 bases are a match to TRBD1. The V and J ends lost 1 base and 6 bases, in that order; junction bases with no gene match: 0. This CDR3 region has 13 residues. Germline lookup yields CDR1 SGHTA and CDR2 FQGTGA. The CDR3 bases that were read are TGTGCCAGCAGCTTAAGGGACAGGGATGGC. This translates into CASSLRDRDG. Given in full, the CDR3 is CASSLRDRDGYTF.

Details on this clone: Coverage ceases 3 residues before the CDR3 finishes, and the germline J gene fills in the end. This sequence joins TRBV7-9 and TRBJ2-6; no reliable D call. This CDR3 is 15 amino acids long. V was trimmed by 2 bases and J by 2 bases, leaving 7 bases between them. Germline CDR1 SEHNR, CDR2 FQNEAQ (reference sequence). The CDR3 DNA, read in part, is TGTGCCAGCAGCTTAACAAAAACTGGGGCCAACGTC. Its translation is CASSLTKTGANV. The complete CDR3 sequence is CASSLTKTGANVLTF.

On this clone itself: The sequence runs out 3 residues before the end of the CDR3; the remainder is reconstructed from the germline J gene. The chain joins TRBV19 to TRBJ1-2; 7 bases align to TRBD1. CDR1 LNHDA and CDR2 SQIVND come from the germline V gene (reference sequence). The CDR3 is 16 residues long. The DNA read from the CDR3 is TGTGCCAGTAGCAGGGATGCCGGGACAGTTGGGACTGGT. This codes for CASSRDAGTVGTG. The full CDR3 is CASSRDAGTVGTGYTF.

The CDR3 region is CASSSADSPRDEQFF. The sequenced part of the CDR3 DNA is TGTGCCAGCAGCTCAGCCGACAGCCCTCGGGATGAG. The rearrangement uses TRBV7-9 and TRBJ2-1; tentative D call: TRBD1 (5 bases). The sequenced fragment ends 3 residues before the CDR3 boundary, so the rest is inferred from the germline J gene. V lost 4 bases, J lost 8 bases, and 18 bases lay in between. The germline gives CDR1 SEHNR, CDR2 FQNEAQ (reference sequence). The CDR3 runs 15 residues. Supplemented by reference TRBV7-9 and TRBJ2-1, the full variable domain reads DTGVSQNPRHKITKRGQNVTFRCDPISEHNRLYWYRQTLGQGPEFLTYFQNEAQLEKSRLLSDRFSAERPKGSFSTLEIQRTEQGDSAMYLCASSSADSPRDEQFFGPGTRLTVL.

Points on this clone: The read ends 3 residues before the CDR3 terminus; that terminus is restored from the germline J gene. The chain employs TRBV6-1 and TRBJ2-5, with 10 bases identical to TRBD2. Germline trimming cut 4 bases from V and 6 bases from J; bases unmatched to any gene: 11. This CDR3 is built from 16 residues. The germline V gene encodes CDR1 MNHNS and CDR2 SASEGT. CDR3 DNA, as far as it was read: TGTGCCAGCAGTGGGGGGTCTAGCGGGGGATTAAAGACC. Translating it yields CASSGGSSGGLKT. The CDR3 in its entirety is CASSGGSSGGLKTQYF.

Of note for this clone: The read is 3 residues too short to cover the CDR3 end, so that end is filled in from the germline J gene. The V gene is TRBV7-8, the J gene TRBJ1-3; maybe TRBD1 (6 bases). The germline V gene has CDR1 SGHVS and CDR2 FQNEAQ. V lost 1 base and J lost 7, with 11 bases in between. CDR3 length: 14 amino acids. The part of the CDR3 DNA that was read is TGTGCCAGCAGCTTAGGTCCAGGGGCCAACACC. It is translated as CASSLGPGANT. The entire CDR3 sequence reads CASSLGPGANTIYF.

As for this clone: The read halts 3 residues ahead of the CDR3 end, with the missing end drawn from the germline J gene. This chain connects TRBV19 to TRBJ2-1; 12 nucleotides align to TRBD2. Per the germline V gene, CDR1 is LNHDA and CDR2 is SQIVND (reference sequence). After removal of 3 bases from V and 8 bases from J, the junction contained 5 bases not matched to a gene. CDR3 size: 15 residues. The CDR3 loop is CASSMTSGSSYEQFF. The part of the CDR3 DNA that was read is TGTGCCAGTAGTATGACTAGCGGGAGCAGCTATGAG.

Comments on this clone: The CDR3 extends 3 residues past the end of the read, so its final part is completed from the germline J gene. The J gene is TRBJ2-7, the V gene TRBV7-2, with D perhaps matching TRBD2 (5 bases). Germline V gene sequence: CDR1 SGHTA, CDR2 FQGNSA. Trimming removed 6 bases at V and 2 bases at J, with 11 bases between. CDR3 length: 13 residues. Incomplete CDR3 DNA: TGTGCCAGCAGATCGGCGGGCACCTACGAG. This gives the protein CASRSAGTYE. From start to end, the CDR3 is CASRSAGTYEQYF. Based on the CDR3 plus reference TRBV7-2 and TRBJ2-7, the full variable domain is GAGVSQSPSNKVTEKGKDVELRCDPISGHTALYWYRQSLGQGLEFLIYFQGNSAPDKSGLPSDRFSAERTGGSVSTLTIQRTQQEDSAVYLCASRSAGTYEQYFGPGTRLTVT.

Regarding this clone: The read halts 3 residues ahead of the CDR3 end, with the missing end drawn from the germline J gene. The chain has TRBV7-3 and TRBJ2-5, with a weak D call TRBD1 (5 bases). Trimming cost V 5 bases and J 5 bases, with 15 bases left between them. This CDR3 has 14 residues. CDR1 and CDR2 from the germline V gene are SGHTA and FQGTGA. The covered CDR3 bases are TGTGCCAGCAGCCGTCAGGGTGGTACGGAGACC. Protein sequence: CASSRQGGTET. The complete CDR3 protein is CASSRQGGTETQYF.